The next 29 T cell receptor beta chains were all read from a single sample in a study of regulatory and conventional T cells in RAG deficiency. The sorted conventional CD4+ T cells were CD25-low and CD127-high, with genomic DNA sequenced. This table comes from immunoSEQ multiplex PCR, and its TCRdb copy is limited to in-frame clones, with some not included. The sample carries around 29,000 clones, roughly 96% recorded once. These same records also appear under a second study, on regulatory T cells. That source notes: The primer mix had 52 TRBV and 13 TRBJ primers.

The source material was CD25- CD4+ T cells sorted from blood. Receptors were obtained from a human donor in good health.

The CDR3 loop reads CASSLSLGLAGQETQYF. The DNA for the CDR3 is TGTGCCAGCAGCTTAAGTTTGGGACTAGCGGGCCAAGAGACCCAGTACTTC. The chain has TRBV13 and TRBJ2-5, with TRBD2 matching 12 bases. The J segment lost 1 base and the V segment lost 2 bases, leaving 5 bases of the junction unmatched. Per the germline V gene, CDR1 is PRHDT and CDR2 is FYEKMQ (reference sequence). There are 17 residues in the CDR3.

The rearrangement links TRBV7-3 to TRBJ1-1; D is unclear. The CDR3 length is 13 residues. The V and J ends lost 5 bases and 8 bases respectively, with 15 bases between them. Looked up from germline, CDR1 is SGHTA and CDR2 is FQGTGA. The CDR3 sequence: CASSPLIGEEAFF. CDR3 nucleotides: TGTGCCAGCAGCCCTCTCATCGGGGAGGAAGCTTTCTTT.

This clone was recorded only once. The CDR3: CTSSRYRGSGNTIYF. The CDR3 DNA is TGCACCAGCAGCCGCTACAGGGGCTCTGGAAACACCATATATTTT. The chain employs TRBV1 and TRBJ1-3; the table's TRBD1 call for D was not verified on the DNA. TRBV1 is labeled a pseudogene. This CDR3 contains 15 residues.

The chain couples TRBV6-5 to TRBJ1-1; no clear D. CDR3 length: 11 residues. Trimming stripped 0 bases from V and 9 bases from J, with 5 bases between. The germline CDR1 and CDR2 sequences are MNHEY and SVGAGI. The CDR3 is CASSYSGKAFF. The CDR3 DNA sequence: TGTGCCAGCAGTTACTCCGGTAAAGCTTTCTTT.

V and J are TRBV4-3 and TRBJ2-6; maybe TRBD1 (6 bases). Germline-derived CDR1 and CDR2 are LGHNA and YSLEER. The CDR3 runs to 20 residues. Trimming took off 4 bases at V and 0 bases at J, with 22 bases between the two ends. In nucleotides, the CDR3 is TGCGCCAGCAGCCGCTGGGGGCGACAGGCAAAAAGCTCTGGGGCCAACGTCCTGACTTTC. The encoded protein is CASSRWGRQAKSSGANVLTF.

The J gene is TRBJ1-2, the V gene TRBV5-1, with a tentative D call TRBD1 (6 bases). The CDR3 loop spans 12 amino acids. V was shortened by 7 bases and J by 2 bases, with 9 bases between the two germline ends. Germline CDR1 SGHRS, CDR2 YFSETQ. The CDR3 DNA sequence: TGCGCCAGCGGACAGATGAACTATGGCTACACCTTC. This codes for CASGQMNYGYTF.

The chain recombines TRBV6-4 with TRBJ2-6; TRBD1 aligns across 9 bases. From germline, CDR1 is MRHNA and CDR2 SNTAGT. CDR3 length: 18 residues. The junction had 10 bases not matched to a gene; V was cut back by 6 bases and J by 1 base. This CDR3 reads CASSPVGQGMSGANVLTF. Here the CDR3 DNA reads TGTGCCAGCAGCCCGGTAGGACAGGGGATGTCTGGGGCCAACGTCCTGACTTTC.

This chain joins TRBV29-1 and TRBJ2-5, with 11 bases that match TRBD1. Per germline, CDR1 SQVTM and CDR2 ANQGSEA. V trimming: 3 bases; J trimming: 6 bases; junction bases outside the gene matches: 6. CDR3 length equals 14 residues. CDR3 DNA sequence: TGCAGCGTTGACCAGGGACAGGGGGGGCAGACCCAGTACTTC. This translates into CSVDQGQGGQTQYF.

The rearrangement uses TRBV30 and TRBJ1-5, with D unclear. Germline-derived CDR1 and CDR2 are GTSNPN and SVGIG (reference sequence). The CDR3 spans 13 residues. V dropped 5 bases and J dropped 1 base, with 9 bases sitting between them. The chain's CDR3 is CAWGGRSNQPQHF. In DNA form, the CDR3 reads TGTGCCTGGGGTGGTCGGAGCAATCAGCCCCAGCATTTT.

The chain has TRBV4-1 and TRBJ2-4; perhaps TRBD1 as D (7 bases). The CDR3 is 16 amino acids. CDR1 and CDR2 (germline): MGHRA, YSYEKL. Trimming took off 0 bases at V and 10 bases at J, with 19 bases between the two ends. The chain's CDR3 is CASSQDSGVTGRIQYF. The CDR3 DNA follows: TGCGCCAGCAGCCAAGACTCGGGGGTGACAGGGCGGATTCAGTACTTC.

This clone appeared a few times. V usage is TRBV5-5 and J usage is TRBJ1-3; 8 nucleotides match TRBD1. The CDR3 length is 16 residues. After removal of 0 bases from V and 2 bases from J, the junction contained 4 bases not matched to a gene. Germline CDR1 and CDR2: SGHKS and YYEKEE (reference sequence). The chain's CDR3 is CASSLGWTGTGNTIYF. The CDR3 region has the DNA TGTGCCAGCAGCTTGGGGTGGACAGGGACTGGAAACACCATATATTTT.

The chain combines TRBV6-1 with TRBJ1-2, with 7 bases that match TRBD1. Trimming cost V 5 bases and J 2 bases; bases outside gene matches: 8. Per germline, CDR1 MNHNS and CDR2 SASEGT. This CDR3 is built from 15 residues. CDR3 protein: CASSKQTGPNYGYTF. The DNA of the CDR3 is TGTGCCAGCAGTAAACAGACAGGGCCAAACTATGGCTACACCTTC.

The V call is TRBV18, the J call TRBJ2-7; no definite D call. Trimming shortened V by 6 bases and J by 5 bases, and 8 bases separated the two germline ends. This CDR3 contains 11 residues. CDR1 and CDR2 (germline): KGHSH, LQKENI. The CDR3 is CASSNRDEQYF. As DNA, the CDR3 is TGTGCCAGCTCCAACCGGGACGAGCAGTACTTC.

The chain has TRBV6-6 and TRBJ2-7, with D hard to call. V was pared by 2 bases and J by 2 bases, with 10 bases between. Germline lookup yields CDR1 MNHNY and CDR2 SVGAGI (reference sequence). This CDR3 has 14 amino acids. CDR3 sequence reads: CASSYPAATYEQYF. CDR3 sequence (DNA): TGTGCCAGCAGTTACCCCGCGGCCACCTACGAGCAGTACTTC.

CDR3 loop: CASARAGRGIKLVDPNIQYF. CDR3 nucleotide sequence: TGTGCCAGTGCGAGAGCCGGTCGGGGAATAAAACTAGTTGACCCAAACATTCAGTACTTC. The gene calls are TRBV19 and TRBJ2-4; maybe TRBD2 (5 bases). The CDR3 is 20 residues long. CDR1 and CDR2 (germline): LNHDA, SQIVND (reference sequence). Trimming left V 8 bases short and J 6 bases short, with 35 bases between.

The chain links TRBV7-2 to TRBJ1-1; tentative D call: TRBD1 (6 bases). The ends were cut back, 5 bases at V and 4 bases at J, with 14 bases in the middle. This CDR3 contains 14 residues. Germline CDR1 is SGHTA and CDR2 is FQGNSA. This CDR3 reads CASSLGGVGTEAFF. CDR3 DNA: TGTGCCAGCAGCCTAGGGGGGGTGGGCACTGAAGCTTTCTTT.

The chain has TRBV30 and TRBJ1-1; no reliable D call. Germline CDR1 reads GTSNPN; CDR2 reads SVGIG (reference sequence). V was shortened by 2 bases and J by 1 base, with 11 bases between the two germline ends. CDR3 length: 14 amino acids. Here the CDR3 reads CAWSSQLTNTEAFF. CDR3 DNA: TGTGCCTGGAGTAGTCAACTAACGAACACTGAAGCTTTCTTT. Variable domain in full (rest from reference TRBV30 and TRBJ1-1): SQTIHQWPATLVQPVGSPLSLECTVEGTSNPNLYWYRQAAGRGLQLLFYSVGIGQISSEVPQNLSASRPQDRQFILSSKKLLLSDSGFYLCAWSSQLTNTEAFFGQGTRLTVV.

V is TRBV6-5 and J is TRBJ2-3; D gene uncertain. Germline-derived CDR1 and CDR2 are MNHEY and SVGAGI. This CDR3 is 15 amino acids long. V was clipped by 6 bases and J by 0 bases, with 13 bases between them. The CDR3 protein is CASRKAAPSTDTQYF. The CDR3 DNA follows: TGTGCCAGCAGGAAGGCGGCACCTAGCACAGATACGCAGTATTTT.

The V and J genes are TRBV5-1 and TRBJ1-3, with 7 bases lining up with TRBD1. Germline V gene sequence: CDR1 SGHRS, CDR2 YFSETQ. The CDR3 extends over 17 amino acids. J gave up 2 bases and V 4 bases, and 12 bases lay outside the gene matches. The CDR3 spells CASSARSDRVAGNTIYF. The CDR3 nucleotides read TGCGCCAGCAGCGCGAGAAGCGACAGGGTGGCTGGAAACACCATATATTTT.

The chain couples TRBV7-9 to TRBJ2-5; D is perhaps TRBD1 (5 bases). The J call may not be correct, given that the DNA end is closer to TRBJ2-7. The CDR3 length is 14 residues. Looked up from germline, CDR1 is SEHNR and CDR2 is FQNEAQ (reference sequence). The CDR3: CASSFKGQGNEQYF. CDR3 DNA sequence: TGTGCCAGCAGCTTTAAGGGGCAGGGTAACGAGCAGTACTTC.

The chain employs TRBV9 and TRBJ2-5, with a possible D match to TRBD2 (6 bases). Trimming pared 0 bases from V and 8 bases from J, leaving 11 bases between. This CDR3 is 13 amino acids long. CDR1 SGDLS and CDR2 YYNGEE come from the germline V gene. This CDR3 reads CASSVVGGSTQYF. CDR3 nucleotide sequence: TGTGCCAGCAGCGTAGTGGGGGGATCAACCCAGTACTTC.

This rearrangement joins TRBV6-5 to TRBJ1-6; D not resolved. V was shortened by 1 base and J by 7 bases, with 5 bases between the two germline ends. This CDR3 region has 13 residues. The germline V gene encodes CDR1 MNHEY and CDR2 SVGAGI. The chain's CDR3 is CASSYFKNSPLHF. The CDR3 DNA follows: TGTGCCAGCAGTTACTTCAAAAATTCACCCCTCCACTTT.

This rearrangement joins TRBV4-2 to TRBJ1-2, with 7 bases that match TRBD1. The germline V gene encodes CDR1 LGHNA and CDR2 YNFKEQ. The CDR3 consists of 13 residues. V gave up 1 base and J gave up 5 bases; unmatched junction bases: 1. Here the CDR3 reads CASSQGTGYGYTF. Written as DNA, the CDR3 is TGTGCCAGCAGCCAAGGGACAGGTTATGGCTACACCTTC.

This clone has only one observation. The rearrangement links TRBV7-2 to TRBJ2-4; tentative D call: TRBD1 (5 bases). CDR3 size: 16 residues. In germline, CDR1 is SGHTA, CDR2 FQGNSA. The V and J ends lost 4 bases and 0 bases respectively, with 13 bases between them. The CDR3 coding sequence is TGTGCCAGCAGCTCCGACAGTTCACTAGCCAAAAACATTCAGTACTTC. Amino acids: CASSSDSSLAKNIQYF. Full variable domain (outside the CDR3, taken from reference TRBV7-2 and TRBJ2-4): GAGVSQSPSNKVTEKGKDVELRCDPISGHTALYWYRQSLGQGLEFLIYFQGNSAPDKSGLPSDRFSAERTGGSVSTLTIQRTQQEDSAVYLCASSSDSSLAKNIQYFGAGTRLSVL.

This chain uses TRBV19 with TRBJ1-4; D is perhaps TRBD1 (5 bases). The CDR3 is 12 amino acids. V lost 10 bases to trimming and J lost 8 bases, with 14 bases between them. Germline values: CDR1 LNHDA, CDR2 SQIVND (reference sequence). The DNA of the CDR3 is TGTGCCACCGGAGGGGATATCGAAAAACTGTTTTTT. Amino acids: CATGGDIEKLFF.

V is TRBV10-1 and J is TRBJ2-7, with 9 bases lining up with TRBD1. The CDR3 length is 17 residues. In germline, CDR1 is WNHNN, CDR2 SYGVQD (reference sequence). J was trimmed by 0 bases and V by 4 bases; bases with no gene match: 10. The CDR3, as DNA: TGCGCCAGCAGTGCCGGGACAGGGAGTAGGAGCTCCTACGAGCAGTACTTC. Amino acid sequence: CASSAGTGSRSSYEQYF.

Turning to this clone: The germline gene is not matched at one end of the junction; a read error may be the cause. The chain employs TRBV5-4 and TRBJ2-7; TRBD2 aligns across 9 bases. This CDR3 is built from 17 residues. Per germline, CDR1 SGHNT and CDR2 YYREEE (reference sequence). CDR3 in amino acids: CANSSKQSSGELYEQYF. CDR3 in DNA: TGTGCCAACAGCTCTAAACAGTCTAGCGGGGAACTATACGAGCAGTACTTC.

The chain has TRBV11-2 and TRBJ2-5; D is perhaps TRBD1 (6 bases). Trimming cost V 0 bases and J 5 bases, with 16 bases left between them. Germline CDR1 SGHAT, CDR2 FQNNGV. The length of the CDR3 is 16 residues. The CDR3 region has the DNA TGTGCCAGCAGCTTAGAACCACAGGGACCCACCGAGACCCAGTACTTC. Amino acid sequence: CASSLEPQGPTETQYF.

The chain recombines TRBV6-6 with TRBJ1-6; no clear D. CDR1 is MNHNY, CDR2 SVGAGI, per germline (reference sequence). The CDR3 runs to 13 residues. V was pared by 4 bases and J by 8 bases, with 9 bases between. CDR3 amino acids: CASSSTLDSPLHF. The CDR3 DNA is TGTGCCAGCAGTTCCACTCTAGATTCACCCCTCCACTTT.